The rows below give T cell receptor beta chains drawn from one sample of a study of graft-versus-host responses after intestinal transplantation. No antigen is known for these receptors. Sequenced by immunoSEQ multiplex PCR; TCRdb stores in-frame clones only, minus some. The data show 24,000 or so clones, approximately 82% seen once. Sequenced here: unstimulated CD8+ T cells sorted from spleen or lymph node cells, sampled before transplant. Receptor source: a human donor who was the organ donor for an intestinal transplant. Each CDR3 is given with its conserved first and last residue. Fields, in order: J gene, clone size, V gene, D gene, CDR3 protein, CDR3 DNA. A D gene is named only where the DNA matches it firmly. Clone size is stated in some rows and not others, as once, few, many or a class when expanded.

j_call: TRBJ2-7; clone_size: .; v_call: TRBV11-3; d_call: TRBD1; cdr3_aa: CASSKTSTGGALEQYF; cdr3_nt: TGTGCCAGCAGCAAGACTTCGACAGGGGGAGCCTTGGAGCAGTACTTC
j_call: TRBJ2-2; clone_size: few; v_call: TRBV27; d_call: .; cdr3_aa: CASVNPGGGELFF; cdr3_nt: TGTGCCAGCGTCAATCCCGGGGGCGGGGAGCTGTTTTTT
j_call: TRBJ2-1; clone_size: .; v_call: TRBV11-1; d_call: TRBD2; cdr3_aa: CASSPWTSGGNEQFF; cdr3_nt: TGTGCCAGCAGCCCCTGGACTAGCGGGGGCAATGAGCAGTTCTTC
j_call: TRBJ1-2; clone_size: .; v_call: TRBV5-1; d_call: TRBD1; cdr3_aa: CASSSTGGYGYTF; cdr3_nt: TGCGCCAGCAGCTCTACAGGGGGCTATGGCTACACCTTC
j_call: TRBJ2-7; clone_size: .; v_call: TRBV19; d_call: .; cdr3_aa: CASSEQGPTYEQYF; cdr3_nt: TGTGCCAGTAGCGAGCAGGGACCTACCTACGAGCAGTACTTC
j_call: TRBJ1-2; clone_size: .; v_call: TRBV4-1; d_call: .; cdr3_aa: CASSLSGVVNYGYTF; cdr3_nt: TGCGCCAGCAGCCTTTCGGGGGTGGTCAACTATGGCTACACCTTC
j_call: TRBJ1-1; clone_size: .; v_call: TRBV13; d_call: .; cdr3_aa: CASSLGGWEAFF; cdr3_nt: TGTGCCAGCAGCTTAGGAGGCTGGGAGGCTTTCTTT
j_call: TRBJ1-3; clone_size: .; v_call: TRBV19; d_call: .; cdr3_aa: CASSISVGTGNTIYF; cdr3_nt: TGTGCCAGTAGTATTTCCGTAGGTACTGGAAACACCATATATTTT
j_call: TRBJ1-2; clone_size: .; v_call: TRBV27; d_call: .; cdr3_aa: CASSWAKVSYGYTF; cdr3_nt: TGTGCCAGCAGTTGGGCTAAGGTCTCCTATGGCTACACCTTC
j_call: TRBJ2-5; clone_size: .; v_call: TRBV25-1; d_call: .; cdr3_aa: CASSPTGLGLETQYF; cdr3_nt: TGTGCCAGCAGCCCCACGGGGCTTGGCTTAGAGACCCAGTACTTC
j_call: TRBJ1-5; clone_size: .; v_call: TRBV15; d_call: TRBD1; cdr3_aa: CATSVARGHQPQHF; cdr3_nt: TGTGCCACCAGCGTGGCCAGGGGGCATCAGCCCCAGCATTTT
j_call: TRBJ2-5; clone_size: .; v_call: TRBV5-4; d_call: TRBD1; cdr3_aa: CASSLVTGQGYGETQYF; cdr3_nt: TGTGCCAGCAGCTTGGTGACCGGACAGGGATACGGGGAGACCCAGTACTTC
j_call: TRBJ2-7; clone_size: once; v_call: TRBV7-9; d_call: TRBD1; cdr3_aa: CASGGQSNSYEQYF; cdr3_nt: TGTGCCAGCGGGGGACAGTCGAACTCCTACGAGCAGTACTTC
j_call: TRBJ2-1; clone_size: .; v_call: TRBV10-2; d_call: .; cdr3_aa: CASNSITGLLNEQFF; cdr3_nt: TGCGCCAGCAACTCAATCACGGGCCTTCTCAATGAGCAGTTCTTC
j_call: TRBJ1-2; clone_size: .; v_call: TRBV18; d_call: .; cdr3_aa: CASSPPGGYGYTF; cdr3_nt: TGTGCCAGCTCACCACCAGGGGGCTATGGCTACACCTTC
j_call: TRBJ2-1; clone_size: few; v_call: TRBV6-5; d_call: TRBD2; cdr3_aa: CASSYGLAGYNEQFF; cdr3_nt: TGTGCCAGCAGTTACGGACTAGCGGGCTACAATGAGCAGTTCTTC